This T cell receptor (beta chain) was sequenced for a study of blood T cell repertoires in COVID-19. The CDR3 is 13 residues long. Trimming removed 3 bases from V and 5 bases from J, with 11 bases in between. Germline V gene sequence: CDR1 SEHNR, CDR2 FQNEAQ (reference sequence). Assay: immunoSEQ multiplex PCR; the TCRdb copy retains only in-frame clones and omits some. The sample lists 140,000 to 150,000 clones; about four fifths were seen once. This TCR was sampled from a man between 65 and 85 years old who had recovered from COVID-19. Sequences were obtained from peripheral blood. The chain is built from TRBV7-9 and TRBJ2-7; D is possibly TRBD1 (5 bases). The CDR3 loop reads CASSLTVSDEQYF. The CDR3 DNA reads as TGTGCCAGCAGCTTGACAGTAAGCGACGAGCAGTACTTC.